The 21 T cell receptor beta chains given below trace back to one sample, sequenced in a study of neurological immune-mediated disorders. Each CDR3 protein gets one entry after TCRdb re-called the 5' RACE reads with MiXCR. The data hold 45,000 to 60,000 distinct CDR3 sequences, with around 4% observed a single time. Sample: PBMCs. Source of these receptors: a man in his thirties or forties with multiple sclerosis.

V and J are TRBV7-9 and TRBJ2-7; possibly TRBD1 for D (6 bases). Germline CDR1 and CDR2: SEHNR and FQNEAQ (reference sequence). The CDR3 is made up of 15 amino acids. Trimming cost V 7 bases and J 6 bases, with 22 bases left between them. Written as DNA, the CDR3 is TGTGCCAGCACCGCGCCCGGGACAAGGGGGATCGAGCAGTACTTC. Its protein is CASTAPGTRGIEQYF.

This clonotype was detected ten times or more. The chain couples TRBV20-1 to TRBJ1-5, with no clear D. The V end lost 2 bases, the J end lost 2 bases, and 10 bases lay between the germline ends. CDR3 length equals 14 residues. Germline CDR1 DFQATT, CDR2 SNEGSKA (reference sequence). CDR3 nucleotides: TGCAGTGCTAGAAGGCTGAACGGCAATCAGCCCCAGCATTTT. This translates into CSARRLNGNQPQHF.

This clonotype was detected many times. V and J are TRBV12-3 or TRBV12-4 and TRBJ2-3, with D perhaps matching TRBD1 or TRBD2 (5 bases each). V was trimmed by 1 base and J by 5 bases, leaving 10 bases between them. The CDR3 sequence is 14 residues long. The CDR3 DNA reads as TGTGCCAGCAGTTTAGGAAGGGACGGAGATACGCAGTATTTT. This encodes CASSLGRDGDTQYF.

At least ten counts were recorded for this clonotype. The chain is built from TRBV20-1 and TRBJ1-1, with TRBD1 matching over 9 bases. The junction had 4 bases not matched to a gene; V was cut back by 3 bases and J by 8 bases. This CDR3 has 12 residues. The V gene's germline CDR1 is DFQATT and CDR2 SNEGSKA (reference sequence). CDR3 DNA sequence: TGCAGTGCTAGTCGGACAGGGGTCGAAGCTTTCTTT. As protein: CSASRTGVEAFF.

For this clonotype: A much larger clone lies one base from this, so it may be a read error. This CDR3 is missing its conserved last phenylalanine or tryptophan, likely due to a read error. The rearrangement uses TRBV12-3 or TRBV12-4 and TRBJ1-5; D unresolved. The CDR3 is 14 residues long. V was shortened by 3 bases and J by 7 bases, with 13 bases between the two germline ends. The CDR3 reads CASSLGESSQPQHY. CDR3 nucleotides: TGTGCCAGCAGTTTGGGAGAGAGTAGCCAGCCCCAGCATTAT.

This clonotype was picked up many times. The chain employs TRBV20-1 and TRBJ2-1; 9 positions match TRBD2. Germline-derived CDR1 and CDR2 are DFQATT and SNEGSKA (reference sequence). This CDR3 is 11 amino acids long. V lost 6 bases, J lost 6 bases, and 0 bases stayed unmatched. CDR3 coding DNA: TGCAGTGCGACTAGCGGCAATGAGCAGTTCTTC. As protein: CSATSGNEQFF.

This clonotype has ten or more counts. V usage is TRBV20-1 and J usage is TRBJ2-7; D gene ambiguous. CDR1 is DFQATT, CDR2 SNEGSKA, per germline (reference sequence). Trimming took 3 bases from V and 0 from J, leaving 15 bases between them. The length of the CDR3 is 15 residues. This chain's CDR3 is CSASSPQRSSYEQYF. The CDR3 region has the DNA TGCAGTGCTAGCTCTCCCCAGCGAAGCTCCTACGAGCAGTACTTC.

In this sample, this clonotype turned up many times. The chain is built from TRBV5-1 and TRBJ2-5; no reliable D call. Germline CDR1 is SGHRS and CDR2 is YFSETQ. The CDR3 has 15 amino acids. V was trimmed by 0 bases and J by 1 base, leaving 10 bases between them. CDR3 in DNA: TGCGCCAGCAGCTTGGCCTCGGGCCGCCAAGAGACCCAGTACTTC. It translates to CASSLASGRQETQYF. The complete variable domain, with remaining parts taken from reference TRBV5-1 and TRBJ2-5, reads KAGVTQTPRYLIKTRGQQVTLSCSPISGHRSVSWYQQTPGQGLQFLFEYFSETQRNKGNFPGRFSGRQFSNSRSEMNVSTLELGDSALYLCASSLASGRQETQYFGPGTRLLVL.

The sample holds many counts of this clonotype. J is TRBJ1-1 and V is TRBV7-9; D may be TRBD1 (5 bases). V lost 5 bases to trimming and J lost 7 bases, with 20 bases between them. The germline V gene has CDR1 SEHNR and CDR2 FQNEAQ (reference sequence). The CDR3 runs to 15 residues. The DNA of the CDR3 is TGTGCCAGCAGCCCCGGGGTTCAGAGGGGTGGTGAAGCTTTCTTT. Amino acids: CASSPGVQRGGEAFF.

In its sample, this clonotype was seen many times. The chain links TRBV5-4 to TRBJ2-5; TRBD2 matches at 9 bases. The CDR3 has 13 residues. Per germline, CDR1 SGHNT and CDR2 YYREEE (reference sequence). CDR3 DNA sequence: TGTTCCACAAAGCGGGAGGTCCAAGAGACCCAGTACTTC. It is translated as CSTKREVQETQYF.

The sample holds many counts of this clonotype. The chain couples TRBV5-6 to TRBJ1-1, with D unresolved. The ends were cut back, 2 bases at V and 1 base at J, with 9 bases in the middle. This CDR3 contains 14 residues. The germline V gene encodes CDR1 SGHDT and CDR2 YYEEEE. The CDR3 DNA follows: TGTGCCAGCAGCTTCCGGACGGGGAACACTGAAGCTTTCTTT. Its translation is CASSFRTGNTEAFF.

This clonotype was counted many times. The V and J genes are TRBV20-1 and TRBJ2-3; D is possibly TRBD1 (5 bases). Germline CDR1 DFQATT, CDR2 SNEGSKA (reference sequence). This CDR3 region has 16 residues. Trimming pared 5 bases from V and 0 bases from J, leaving 18 bases between. The CDR3 region is CSARPPAGPSTDTQYF. The CDR3 DNA reads as TGCAGTGCTCGACCTCCGGCAGGGCCTAGCACAGATACGCAGTATTTT.

There are many counts of this clonotype. V is TRBV20-1 and J is TRBJ1-6; 8 bases map to TRBD1. CDR1 and CDR2 from the germline V gene are DFQATT and SNEGSKA (reference sequence). The junction had 4 bases not matched to a gene; V was cut back by 3 bases and J by 6 bases. The CDR3 loop spans 14 amino acids. Here the CDR3 reads CSARPGQVNSPLHF. CDR3 in DNA: TGCAGTGCTAGGCCGGGACAGGTTAATTCACCCCTCCACTTT.

Many counts were recorded for this clonotype. One end of the junction does not line up with germline, which may come from a read error. The rearrangement links TRBV3-1 to TRBJ1-5; unclear D gene. The length of the CDR3 is 15 residues. Germline V gene data show CDR1 as LGHDT and CDR2 as YNNKEL (reference sequence). The CDR3 spells CASSQGQTNNQPQNF. The CDR3 coding sequence is TGTGCCAGCAGCCAAGGGCAGACAAACAATCAGCCCCAGAATTTT.

This clonotype has ten or more counts. The genes are TRBV15 and TRBJ2-5, with D perhaps TRBD2 (5 bases). This CDR3 spans 17 amino acids. V shed 3 bases and J shed 1 base, with 18 bases lying between them. Looked up from germline, CDR1 is LNHNV and CDR2 is YYDKDF (reference sequence). The CDR3 spells CATSRGPVLGGQETQYF. For the CDR3, the DNA is TGTGCCACCAGCAGGGGCCCAGTACTAGGCGGCCAAGAGACCCAGTACTTC.

The table lists this clonotype with many counts. V usage is TRBV12-3 or TRBV12-4 and J usage is TRBJ2-2, with 10 bases that match TRBD2. The CDR3 loop spans 17 amino acids. Germline trimming cut 4 bases from V and 6 bases from J; bases unmatched to any gene: 11. CDR3 bases: TGTGCCAGCAGTTCCCCGGGACTAGCGTTTGGAGCCGGGGAGCTGTTTTTT. It is translated as CASSSPGLAFGAGELFF.

This clonotype occurred many times. The CDR3 sequence: CASSDREQFF. The CDR3 bases are TGTGCCAGCTCTGATCGGGAGCAGTTCTTC. The J gene is TRBJ2-1, the V gene TRBV2; D uncertain. V lost 8 bases, J lost 10 bases, and 9 bases lay in between. Per the germline V gene, CDR1 is SNHLY and CDR2 is FYNNEI. CDR3 length: 10 residues.

This clonotype showed up just a few times. With a much larger clone just one base away, this may be a read error. The J gene is TRBJ1-5, the V gene TRBV3-1, with D possibly matching TRBD1 (5 bases). Germline assignment: CDR1 LGHDT and CDR2 YNNKEL (reference sequence). The CDR3 has 17 amino acids. CDR3 protein: CASSQDPRGSANQPQNF. CDR3 nucleotides: TGTGCCAGCAGCCAAGATCCGCGGGGCAGTGCCAATCAGCCCCAGAATTTT.

The chain links TRBV12-3 or TRBV12-4 to TRBJ2-2; D possibly corresponds to TRBD2 (7 bases). The V gene lost 2 bases and the J gene lost 3 bases, with 16 bases spanning the gap. There are 17 residues in the CDR3. The DNA for the CDR3 is TGTGCCAGCAGTTTAAGGATTCGGGGGGCTGACACCGGGGAGCTGTTTTTT. Translation gives CASSLRIRGADTGELFF.

This clonotype was seen many times. The V gene is TRBV5-1, the J gene TRBJ1-5; D might be TRBD1 (5 bases). The CDR3 covers 16 residues. V lost 0 bases, J lost 4 bases, and 14 bases lay in between. Germline V lookup: CDR1 SGHRS, CDR2 YFSETQ. The CDR3 spells CASSLDGRAGNQPQHF. In DNA, the CDR3 is TGCGCCAGCAGCTTGGACGGAAGGGCAGGGAATCAGCCCCAGCATTTT.

This clonotype was seen at least ten times. The chain carries TRBV12-3 or TRBV12-4 and TRBJ1-1, with D tentatively TRBD1 (6 bases). V lost 7 bases, J lost 3 bases, and 15 bases lay in between. The CDR3 has 14 amino acids. This chain's CDR3 is CASTLGGRDTEAFF. DNA of the CDR3: TGTGCCAGCACCTTGGGGGGGCGGGACACTGAAGCTTTCTTT.